This T cell receptor beta chain was documented in a study of low-dose radiotherapy and immunotherapy resistance in tumors. The time point denotes: after trial treatment. Treatment defined: LDRT plus nivolumab, ipilimumab, low-dose cyclophosphamide and aspirin (RACIN trial). The CDR3 loop spans 16 amino acids. Trimming took 6 bases from V and 0 from J, leaving 14 bases between them. The germline CDR1 and CDR2 sequences are KGHSH and LQKENI. Primers targeting TRAV and TRBV primed first-strand cDNA, covering alpha and beta chains. TCRs underwent around 18 PCR cycles of amplification with a constant-region primer and V-primer adapter. From the reads, TCRdb called clonotypes with MiXCR, one entry per CDR3 protein. This sample has approximately 100,000 distinct CDR3 sequences, with less than 25% found just once. This clonotype was detected ten times or more.

This material consisted of PBMCs, taken after low-dose radiotherapy plus immunotherapy. The sequence derives from a male donor with prostate cancer. The chain recombines TRBV18 with TRBJ2-2; D is possibly TRBD2 (6 bases). The CDR3 is CASSRQEGANTGELFF. The CDR3 nucleotides are TGTGCCAGCTCTCGCCAGGAGGGCGCGAACACCGGGGAGCTGTTTTTT. The full variable domain, with the rest looked up from reference TRBV18 and TRBJ2-2, is NAGVMQNPRHLVRRRGQEARLRCSPMKGHSHVYWYRQLPEEGLKFMVYLQKENIIDESGMPKERFSAEFPKEGPSILRIQQVVRGDSAAYFCASSRQEGANTGELFFGEGSRLTVL.